These 5 T cell receptor beta chains were sequenced from one sample in a study of cytomegalovirus exposure and HLA in healthy donors. The PCR ran on 60 Vbeta and 13 Jbeta primers. Libraries were prepared by immunoSEQ multiplex PCR; TCRdb keeps only in-frame clonotypes and omits some of them. The profile shows over 150,000 clones, 60% to 85% of them singletons. Source material: PBMCs. The receptor source for this set is a woman in her fifties or sixties in good health and CMV-seropositive.

The V call is TRBV7-9, the J call TRBJ1-1, with D unclear. V gave up 6 bases and J gave up 0 bases, with 14 bases separating them. CDR3 length equals 15 residues. Germline V gives CDR1 SEHNR, CDR2 FQNEAQ (reference sequence). CDR3 DNA: TGTGCCAGCAGTCTTATTTGGGCTATGAACACTGAAGCTTTCTTT. Amino acid sequence: CASSLIWAMNTEAFF.

The chain has TRBV29-1 and TRBJ2-5; tentative D call: TRBD1 (7 bases). V was pared by 7 bases and J by 5 bases, with 20 bases between. The CDR3 loop spans 14 amino acids. The germline gives CDR1 SQVTM, CDR2 ANQGSEA. CDR3 bases: TGCAGCGCCGTAAAAGGAGGGGGCTGGGAGACCCAGTACTTC. This codes for CSAVKGGGWETQYF.

This sequence joins TRBV29-1 and TRBJ2-5; TRBD1 might be the D (6 bases). The CDR3 contains 12 residues. Germline CDR1 and CDR2: SQVTM and ANQGSEA. The V and J ends lost 7 bases and 11 bases respectively, with 20 bases between them. CDR3 nucleotides: TGCAGCGCTGGGACAACGCTGGGGGAGCAGTACTTC. As protein: CSAGTTLGEQYF. Full variable domain (rest looked up from reference TRBV29-1 and TRBJ2-5): SAVISQKPSRDICQRGTSLTIQCQVDSQVTMMFWYRQQPGQSLTLIATANQGSEATYESGFVIDKFPISRPNLTFSTLTVSNMSPEDSSIYLCSAGTTLGEQYFGPGTRLLVL.

The chain joins TRBV29-1 to TRBJ1-2; 10 nucleotides agree with TRBD1. V lost 4 bases to trimming and J lost 7 bases; unmatched junction nucleotides: 6. Germline V gives CDR1 SQVTM, CDR2 ANQGSEA. The CDR3 is 13 amino acids. CDR3 residues: CSVGERDRGGYTF. Here the CDR3 DNA reads TGCAGCGTTGGAGAGCGGGACAGGGGTGGCTACACCTTC.

The gene calls are TRBV5-1 and TRBJ2-2, with 10 positions matching TRBD1. The CDR3 is made up of 16 amino acids. CDR1 is SGHRS and CDR2 is YFSETQ in the germline V gene. The junction had 7 bases not matched to a gene; V was cut back by 2 bases and J by 6 bases. CDR3 in DNA: TGCGCCAGCAGCTTCGGGACAGGGGTTCGGCCCGGGGAGCTGTTTTTT. This encodes CASSFGTGVRPGELFF.